This TCR beta chain stems from a study of T-cell reconstitution after alpha-beta-depleted transplantation in children. Study-wide results and caveats: Surviving thymic progenitors and recipient T cells were the source of high TCRbeta diversity at day 60 in some patients. Expanded clones from the graft, numbering several hundred, reportedly supplied alpha-beta T cells about two months after transplant.

This clonotype was seen many times. Its antigen is still unknown. The CDR3 totals 13 residues. Trimming removed 6 bases from V and 4 bases from J; junction bases left unmatched: 3. Germline CDR1 SQVTM, CDR2 ANQGSEA. Unique molecular identifiers were built into the TCRbeta library. MiXCR, applied by TCRdb to the PCR reads, yields one record per CDR3 protein. The table shows roughly 670,000 distinct CDR3 sequences, with about 12% occurring only once. This TCR came from a girl aged 2-10 years with congenital amegakaryocytic thrombocytopenia, due to receive a stem cell transplant. This sample comprised PBMCs, obtained before TCRalphabeta/CD19-depleted stem cell transplant. The chain joins TRBV29-1 to TRBJ2-3; 11 bases are shared with TRBD2. The CDR3 bases are TGCAGCGTACTAGCGGGAGCATCAGATACGCAGTATTTT. It is translated as CSVLAGASDTQYF.